This TCR beta chain was sequenced in a study of OX40 agonist ivuxolimab in advanced cancers. Study background: Hepatocellular carcinoma, melanoma, renal cell or head and neck cancer affected the dose-escalation patients. Whole-study findings and limits: Among some nonresponders, normalized T-cell clonal expansion was also low.

Concerning this clone: What it binds is unknown.

CDR3 size: 14 residues. Looked up from germline, CDR1 is MGHDK and CDR2 is SYGVNS. Trimming left V 3 bases short and J 4 bases short, with 7 bases between. Sequenced by immunoSEQ multiplex PCR; TCRdb stores in-frame clones only, minus some. This table holds roughly 120,000 clones, 92% found once. The chain recombines TRBV25-1 with TRBJ2-6; D is unclear. This clonotype was obtained from an adult with an advanced solid tumor such as melanoma, head and neck, liver or kidney cancer. Sequenced material: CD4+ or CD8+ T cells sorted from blood, taken in a trial of the OX40 agonist ivuxolimab. CDR3 loop: CASSEGNGANVLTF. CDR3 nucleotides: TGTGCCAGCAGTGAGGGCAACGGGGCCAACGTCCTGACTTTC. Variable domain in full (rest from reference TRBV25-1 and TRBJ2-6): EADIYQTPRYLVIGTGKKITLECSQTMGHDKMYWYQQDPGMELHLIHYSYGVNSTEKGDLSSESTVSRIRTEHFPLTLESARPSHTSQYLCASSEGNGANVLTFGAGSRLTVL.